This entry lists 31 T cell receptor beta chains sequenced from one sample in a study of T cells in women clearing cervical HPV infection. Method: immunoSEQ multiplex PCR; TCRdb's copy keeps in-frame clones and lacks some. Its table records approximately 37,000 clones. The specimen was blood buffy coat. Receptors were obtained from a woman between 18 and 75 years old with a cervical HPV16 infection that either progressed to CIN3+ or cleared (not recorded which).

Turning to this clone: The missing CDR3 end, 3 residues past where the read stops, is filled in from the germline J gene. J is TRBJ2-5 and V is TRBV9; D perhaps matches TRBD1 (6 bases). V was cut by 4 bases and J by 0 bases, with 13 bases left in between. The germline V gene encodes CDR1 SGDLS and CDR2 YYNGEE. The CDR3 length is 15 residues. The CDR3 sequence: CASSRSTGNQETQYF. The sequenced CDR3 bases are TGTGCCAGCAGCAGGAGCACAGGGAACCAAGAGACC. Supplemented by reference TRBV9 and TRBJ2-5, the full variable domain reads DSGVTQTPKHLITATGQRVTLRCSPRSGDLSVYWYQQSLDQGLQFLIQYYNGEERAKGNILERFSAQQFPDLHSELNLSSLELGDSALYFCASSRSTGNQETQYFGPGTRLLVL.

Note on this clone: The read stops 3 residues short of the end of the CDR3; the missing end is completed from the germline J gene. The J gene is TRBJ1-2, the V gene TRBV7-6; TRBD1 is a possible D gene (5 bases). Germline V gene lookup returns CDR1 SGHVS and CDR2 FNYEAQ. This CDR3 comprises 16 residues. The covered CDR3 bases are TGTGCCAGCAGCTTAGGTGGCAGGGTTCCCCTCGAAGCC. It codes for CASSLGGRVPLEA. The entire CDR3 sequence reads CASSLGGRVPLEAYTF.

Details on this clone: The sequence runs out 3 residues before the end of the CDR3; the remainder is reconstructed from the germline J gene. The chain couples TRBV20-1 to TRBJ2-3; TRBD2 agrees at 10 bases. This CDR3 is built from 15 residues. CDR1 is DFQATT and CDR2 is SNEGSKA in the germline V gene (reference sequence). J was trimmed by 0 bases and V by 4 bases; bases with no gene match: 4. The CDR3 loop is CSATRTSGSTDTQYF. The CDR3 DNA, read in part, is TGCAGTGCTACTAGGACTAGCGGAAGCACAGATACG.

Points on this clone: The read gets to within 3 residues of the CDR3 end, and the germline J gene fills in the rest. The genes are TRBV18 and TRBJ1-1, with 8 bases matching TRBD1. This CDR3 contains 13 residues. Germline values: CDR1 KGHSH, CDR2 LQKENI. CDR3 bases read: TGTGCCAGCTCACCCTCGACAGGGGCGGAA. Translated: CASSPSTGAE. The whole CDR3 protein is CASSPSTGAEAFF.

Regarding this clone: The junction departs from the called germline gene at one end, perhaps through a read error. The read finishes 3 residues shy of the CDR3 end, and the germline J gene is used to complete it. This chain connects TRBV7-7 to TRBJ1-1, with D possibly matching TRBD1 (5 bases). The CDR3 totals 17 residues. Per germline, CDR1 SSHAT and CDR2 FNYEAQ (reference sequence). The sequenced part of the CDR3 DNA is TGTGCTAGCAGCCGGGGACTAGCGGGAGGGCTCCAAGAGACA. This translates into CASSRGLAGGLQET. Given in full, the CDR3 is CASSRGLAGGLQETAFF.

Worth noting for this clone: The read ends 3 residues before the CDR3 terminus; that terminus is restored from the germline J gene. The gene calls are TRBV19 and TRBJ1-5, with D uncertain. Germline V gene data show CDR1 as LNHDA and CDR2 as SQIVND (reference sequence). The CDR3 spans 13 residues. V was trimmed by 3 bases and J by 5 bases, leaving 8 bases between them. This CDR3 is CASSILSDQPQHF. The sequenced CDR3 bases are TGTGCCAGTAGTATTTTGTCGGATCAGCCC.

Comment on this clone: The read terminates 3 residues ahead of where the CDR3 ends, so the germline J gene completes it. The chain is built from TRBV7-2 and TRBJ2-2, with TRBD1 matching 7 bases. This CDR3 has 14 residues. The germline CDR1 and CDR2 sequences are SGHTA and FQGNSA. The CDR3 is CASSQDRRNEKLFF. The DNA read from the CDR3 is TGTGCCAGCAGCCAGGACAGGCGTAATGAAAAG.

As regards this clone: The read terminates 3 residues before the CDR3 end, so the remaining end is supplied by the germline J gene. The chain is built from TRBV28 and TRBJ2-3, with 14 bases aligning to TRBD2. CDR1 and CDR2 from the germline V gene are MDHEN and SYDVKM. V lost 6 bases to trimming and J lost 3 bases; unmatched junction nucleotides: 8. The CDR3 extends over 17 amino acids. The CDR3 is CASSPGTSGRKTDTQYF. CDR3 bases read: TGTGCCAGCAGCCCGGGGACTAGCGGGAGAAAAACAGATACG.

As concerns this clone: The read stops 3 residues short of the end of the CDR3; the missing end is completed from the germline J gene. V usage is TRBV4-1 and J usage is TRBJ2-7, with D possibly TRBD1 on 5 matching bases. The CDR3 consists of 16 residues. Between the trimmed V and J ends, which lost 0 bases and 5 bases, there was a span of 17 bases. Germline V gene lookup returns CDR1 MGHRA and CDR2 YSYEKL. The CDR3 here is CASSQEGATPEHEQYF. Incomplete CDR3 DNA: TGCGCCAGCAGCCAAGAAGGGGCTACCCCAGAACACGAG.

With regard to this clone: From the germline J gene comes the end of the CDR3, since the read stops 3 residues before it. The chain uses TRBV10-3 and TRBJ2-2, with D possibly TRBD1 on 6 matching bases. Germline CDR1 ENHRY, CDR2 SYGVKD. This CDR3 comprises 14 residues. Incomplete CDR3 DNA: TGTGCCATCAAGGCCGGACAGATTGATTCACCG. Amino acids: CAIKAGQIDSP. The entire CDR3 protein is CAIKAGQIDSPLFF.

To note about this clone: Read data end 3 residues before the CDR3 end; the end is taken from the germline J gene. The chain carries TRBV5-1 and TRBJ2-5; TRBD2 matches 14 bases. In germline, CDR1 is SGHRS, CDR2 YFSETQ. The CDR3 consists of 16 residues. J was trimmed by 1 base and V by 4 bases; bases with no gene match: 3. The CDR3 here is CASSPGTSGGQETQYF. The sequenced part of the CDR3 DNA is TGCGCCAGCAGCCCCGGGACTAGCGGGGGCCAAGAGACC.

For this clone: The read ends 3 residues shy of where the CDR3 ends; the end is completed using the germline J gene. The chain links TRBV2 to TRBJ2-2, with TRBD1 matching 9 bases. The CDR3 length is 14 residues. The germline CDR1 and CDR2 sequences are SNHLY and FYNNEI. CDR3 protein: CASNLDRGGEKLFF. Incomplete CDR3 DNA: TGTGCCAGCAACCTTGACAGGGGGGGCGAAAAG.

Comment on this clone: The read ends 3 residues before the CDR3 terminus; that terminus is restored from the germline J gene. The rearrangement uses TRBV27 and TRBJ2-5; D unresolved. The CDR3 totals 17 residues. V was clipped by 5 bases and J by 0 bases, with 19 bases between them. Per germline, CDR1 MNHEY and CDR2 SMNVEV (reference sequence). Incomplete CDR3 DNA: TGTGCCAGCAGTCCCTCGGGTCGGCGGATCTACCAAGAGACC. Its translation is CASSPSGRRIYQET. The whole CDR3 sequence reads CASSPSGRRIYQETQYF.

Concerning this clone: The CDR3 is cut off 3 residues early in the read; its end comes from the germline J gene. The J gene is TRBJ2-1, the V gene TRBV18; perhaps D is TRBD1 or TRBD2 (5 bases each). Per the germline V gene, CDR1 is KGHSH and CDR2 is LQKENI. The CDR3 length is 15 residues. The V gene lost 3 bases and the J gene lost 7 bases, with 16 bases spanning the gap. The CDR3 is CASSPRKGEGNEQFF. CDR3 DNA, as far as it was read: TGTGCCAGCTCACCGAGAAAAGGTGAGGGGAATGAG.

Regarding this clone: Read coverage stops 3 residues before the CDR3 terminus; the germline J gene supplies the remainder. The chain has TRBV4-1 and TRBJ2-7, with 7 bases identical to TRBD1. The trim removed 6 bases at V and 5 bases at J, leaving 10 bases unmatched. The CDR3 contains 14 residues. Germline CDR1 is MGHRA and CDR2 is YSYEKL. The sequenced part of the CDR3 DNA is TGCGCCAGCAGGGAGACAACCGGGACAGACGAG. This codes for CASRETTGTDE. In full, the CDR3 reads CASRETTGTDEQYF.

About this clone itself: From the germline J gene comes the end of the CDR3, since the read stops 3 residues before it. The chain is built from TRBV24-1 and TRBJ2-6, with unresolved D. There are 15 residues in the CDR3. The germline gives CDR1 KGHDR, CDR2 SFDVKD. Trimming cost V 4 bases and J 3 bases, with 9 bases left between them. The CDR3 loop is CATSDEGGGANVLTF. CDR3 bases read: TGTGCCACCAGTGACGAAGGCGGTGGGGCCAACGTC.

Note on this clone: Read data end 3 residues before the CDR3 end; the end is taken from the germline J gene. The chain combines TRBV7-7 with TRBJ2-3; a weak D match, TRBD1 (5 bases). Per the germline V gene, CDR1 is SSHAT and CDR2 is FNYEAQ (reference sequence). The CDR3 is made up of 14 amino acids. CDR3 residues: CASSGRAGQETQYF. The sequenced part of the CDR3 DNA is TGTGCCAGCAGCGGCAGGGCCGGACAAGAGACG.

Comment on this clone: Read sequence stops 3 residues before the CDR3 end, and the germline J gene provides the missing end. The genes are TRBV27 and TRBJ1-2; 10 positions match TRBD1. V lost 8 bases to trimming and J lost 4 bases; unmatched junction nucleotides: 13. Germline CDR1 and CDR2: MNHEY and SMNVEV (reference sequence). CDR3 length: 16 amino acids. This CDR3 is CASGTRDRGPSYGYTF. The covered CDR3 bases are TGTGCCAGCGGAACACGGGACAGGGGCCCCTCCTATGGC.

Regarding this clone: The read terminates 3 residues ahead of where the CDR3 ends, so the germline J gene completes it. The chain combines TRBV6-1 with TRBJ1-1; the D is unclear. V gave up 1 base and J gave up 6 bases, with 12 bases separating them. The germline V gene encodes CDR1 MNHNS and CDR2 SASEGT. The CDR3 loop spans 14 amino acids. CDR3 bases read: TGTGCCAGCAGTGAAGGCGACCTCCAGGCTGAA. Translation gives CASSEGDLQAE. The CDR3 in its entirety is CASSEGDLQAEAFF.

For this clone: The sequence runs out 3 residues before the end of the CDR3; the remainder is reconstructed from the germline J gene. The chain links TRBV2 to TRBJ2-5, with 14 bases identical to TRBD2. V shed 6 bases and J 3 bases; nucleotides not matched to a gene: 3. The germline V gene has CDR1 SNHLY and CDR2 FYNNEI. The CDR3 totals 15 residues. The CDR3 sequence: CASSEGLAGEETQYF. Partial CDR3 DNA: TGTGCCAGCAGCGAGGGACTAGCGGGAGAAGAGACC.

As concerns this clone: The read comes to an end 3 residues before the CDR3 does, leaving the germline J gene to fill in the end. The rearrangement links TRBV20-1 to TRBJ1-1; maybe TRBD1 (6 bases). The CDR3 is made up of 14 amino acids. Germline V gene sequence: CDR1 DFQATT, CDR2 SNEGSKA (reference sequence). CDR3 loop: CSAREVVVRGEAFF. The covered CDR3 bases are TGCAGTGCTAGAGAGGTAGTAGTAAGGGGGGAA.

In regard to this clone: The CDR3 is cut off 3 residues early in the read; its end comes from the germline J gene. The rearrangement links TRBV20-1 to TRBJ1-2, with unresolved D. V was trimmed by 1 base and J by 0 bases, leaving 6 bases between them. The germline V gene has CDR1 DFQATT and CDR2 SNEGSKA (reference sequence). The CDR3 length is 13 residues. The CDR3 sequence: CSARVASNYGYTF. The covered CDR3 bases are TGCAGTGCTAGAGTTGCGTCTAACTATGGC.

Comments on this clone: The read stops 3 residues short of the end of the CDR3; the missing end is completed from the germline J gene. This rearrangement joins TRBV27 to TRBJ2-3, with D possibly TRBD2 on 6 matching bases. V lost 6 bases to trimming and J lost 0 bases, with 16 bases between them. The germline V gene encodes CDR1 MNHEY and CDR2 SMNVEV (reference sequence). This CDR3 region has 16 residues. CDR3 loop: CASRPNLAASTDTQYF. CDR3 DNA (partial): TGTGCCAGCAGACCCAACTTAGCGGCTAGCACAGATACG.

In regard to this clone: The sequence runs out 3 residues before the end of the CDR3; the remainder is reconstructed from the germline J gene. The gene calls are TRBV18 and TRBJ2-3; 7 bases line up with TRBD2. Germline V gives CDR1 KGHSH, CDR2 LQKENI. This CDR3 spans 15 amino acids. CDR3 sequence reads: CASSPIGGIGETQYF. The DNA read from the CDR3 is TGTGCCAGCTCACCAATCGGGGGGATTGGGGAGACG.

On this clone: The read ends 3 residues before the CDR3 terminus; that terminus is restored from the germline J gene. The chain has TRBV19 and TRBJ2-3, with D perhaps matching TRBD1 (5 bases). The germline CDR1 and CDR2 sequences are LNHDA and SQIVND (reference sequence). The CDR3 runs 14 residues. CDR3 DNA (partial): TGTGCCAGTAGCCCGACAGTCAGCAATCAGCCG. As protein: CASSPTVSNQP. The CDR3, in full, reads CASSPTVSNQPQYF.

About this clone itself: The read falls 3 residues short of the CDR3 end, and the missing part is taken from the germline J gene. The identical CDR3 is also encoded by other nucleotide sequences in the sample. The chain joins TRBV5-1 to TRBJ1-3, with D perhaps TRBD1 (6 bases). The CDR3 totals 14 residues. Trimming stripped 3 bases from V and 4 bases from J, with 11 bases between. Germline CDR1 reads SGHRS; CDR2 reads YFSETQ. This chain's CDR3 is CASSSTGPGNTIYF. CDR3 bases read: TGCGCCAGCAGCTCTACAGGGCCCGGAAACACC.

Comment on this clone: One junction end does not reproduce the germline sequence, and a read error may be involved. At the DNA level, this CDR3 is encoded by other sequences in the same sample as well. The part of the CDR3 DNA that was read is TGCGCCAGCAGCCCTCAGGGGTCCGGAAACACT. Protein: CASSPQGSGNT. The CDR3 in its entirety is CASSPQGSGNTIYF. The chain carries TRBV5-1 and TRBJ1-3, with D perhaps matching TRBD1 (6 bases). The missing CDR3 end, 3 residues past where the read stops, is filled in from the germline J gene. Germline assignment: CDR1 SGHRS and CDR2 YFSETQ. The CDR3 spans 14 residues.

In regard to this clone: The read ends 3 residues early relative to the CDR3; the germline J gene fills the gap. This chain connects TRBV18 to TRBJ1-1; D possibly corresponds to TRBD1 (6 bases). Between the trimmed V and J ends, which lost 3 bases and 1 base, there was a span of 18 bases. Germline loops: CDR1 KGHSH, CDR2 LQKENI. The CDR3 has 17 residues. Incomplete CDR3 DNA: TGTGCCAGCTCACCCACGTCCCCCGGGGGGCCGAACACTGAA. Its translation: CASSPTSPGGPNTE. The full CDR3 reads CASSPTSPGGPNTEAFF.

A word on this clone: The observed sequence ends 3 residues before the CDR3 terminus, with the missing tail filled in from the germline J gene. The chain combines TRBV30 with TRBJ2-1; 10 positions match TRBD2. This CDR3 region has 14 residues. Germline values: CDR1 GTSNPN, CDR2 SVGIG (reference sequence). After removal of 2 bases from V and 8 bases from J, the junction contained 6 bases not matched to a gene. The DNA read from the CDR3 is TGTGCCTGGAGTCCCCTAGCGGGAGCGGATGAG. Protein sequence: CAWSPLAGADE. From start to end, the CDR3 is CAWSPLAGADEQFF.

A remark on this clone: The read falls 3 residues short of the CDR3 end, and the missing part is taken from the germline J gene. The V gene is TRBV20-1, the J gene TRBJ2-5, with TRBD2 as a possible D gene (5 bases). Germline V gives CDR1 DFQATT, CDR2 SNEGSKA (reference sequence). V dropped 6 bases and J dropped 5 bases, with 25 bases sitting between them. The CDR3 loop spans 16 amino acids. The sequenced CDR3 bases are TGCAGTGCCAATCGATGGGTAGCGCTATCTCGGGAGACC. It translates to CSANRWVALSRET. The full CDR3 sequence reads CSANRWVALSRETQYF.

The sequenced part of the CDR3 DNA is TGCGCCAGCAGCTTACATTGGGACAGCTACAATGAG. This codes for CASSLHWDSYNE. From start to end, the CDR3 is CASSLHWDSYNEQFF. The V and J genes are TRBV5-1 and TRBJ2-1; 7 nucleotides match TRBD1. The read finishes 3 residues shy of the CDR3 end, and the germline J gene is used to complete it. V was clipped by 2 bases and J by 3 bases; unmatched bases: 5. This CDR3 comprises 15 residues. The germline V gene encodes CDR1 SGHRS and CDR2 YFSETQ.